The 30 T cell receptor beta chains listed next were all sequenced from one sample in a study of OX40 agonist ivuxolimab in advanced cancers. Profiled with immunoSEQ multiplex PCR; TCRdb holds only in-frame clones, not every one. Here the sample spans about 77,000 clones, roughly 85% being singletons. Sample: CD4+ or CD8+ T cells sorted from blood, taken in a trial of the OX40 agonist ivuxolimab. The receptor source for this set is an adult with an advanced solid tumor such as melanoma, head and neck, liver or kidney cancer.

The chain couples TRBV19 to TRBJ2-7; D gene unclear. Trimming took off 6 bases at V and 0 bases at J, with 12 bases between the two ends. CDR1 is LNHDA and CDR2 is SQIVND in the germline V gene (reference sequence). The CDR3 runs to 14 residues. Here the CDR3 reads CASSHFRTSYEQYF. The CDR3, as DNA: TGTGCCAGTAGCCACTTCCGGACCTCCTACGAGCAGTACTTC.

V is TRBV19 and J is TRBJ1-1; D possibly corresponds to TRBD1 (5 bases). Deletions cut 5 bases from V and 4 bases from J, with 14 bases between. The CDR3 consists of 14 residues. The germline V gene encodes CDR1 LNHDA and CDR2 SQIVND (reference sequence). The CDR3: CASSPKTRGTEAFF. The CDR3, as DNA: TGTGCCAGTAGTCCAAAAACGAGGGGCACTGAAGCTTTCTTT.

This clone has just one count. The chain carries TRBV7-2 and TRBJ1-5; tentative D call: TRBD1 (5 bases). There are 18 residues in the CDR3. Germline assignment: CDR1 SGHTA and CDR2 FQGNSA. The V end lost 4 bases, the J end lost 3 bases, and 22 bases lay between the germline ends. This CDR3 is CASSSLRVRGGVNQPQHF. Here the CDR3 DNA reads TGTGCCAGCAGCTCTCTTAGGGTGAGGGGTGGCGTCAATCAGCCCCAGCATTTT.

CDR3: CASSLQGYRADTQYF. DNA for the CDR3: TGTGCCAGCAGCTTACAGGGTTACAGGGCAGATACGCAGTATTTT. The J gene is TRBJ2-3, the V gene TRBV5-4; perhaps TRBD1 as D (6 bases). The CDR3 totals 15 residues. V was shortened by 2 bases and J by 4 bases, with 14 bases between the two germline ends. CDR1 SGHNT and CDR2 YYREEE come from the germline V gene (reference sequence).

The CDR3 protein is CASSYSDGLNTEAFF. In nucleotides, the CDR3 is TGTGCCAGCAGTTACTCGGACGGACTGAACACTGAAGCTTTCTTT. This chain connects TRBV6-5 to TRBJ1-1; D is undetermined. Germline lookup yields CDR1 MNHEY and CDR2 SVGAGI. CDR3 length equals 15 residues. V shed 0 bases and J shed 0 bases, with 8 bases lying between them.

This sequence joins TRBV11-2 and TRBJ2-5; 12 bases are a match to TRBD2. Germline-derived CDR1 and CDR2 are SGHAT and FQNNGV. This CDR3 has 15 amino acids. After removal of 4 bases from V and 3 bases from J, the junction contained 3 bases not matched to a gene. Written as DNA, the CDR3 is TGTGCCAGCAGCTCGCTAGCGGGGGGGAAAGAGACCCAGTACTTC. Protein sequence: CASSSLAGGKETQYF.

This chain joins TRBV6-5 and TRBJ2-6; D is undetermined. Germline V gene sequence: CDR1 MNHEY, CDR2 SVGAGI. V was trimmed by 7 bases and J by 0 bases, leaving 10 bases between them. CDR3 length: 15 residues. Written as DNA, the CDR3 is TGTGCCAGCAAAGCTACAAGCTCTGGGGCCAACGTCCTGACTTTC. Its translation is CASKATSSGANVLTF.

This rearrangement joins TRBV6-1 to TRBJ1-4; D ambiguous. Trimming shortened V by 2 bases and J by 8 bases, and 12 bases separated the two germline ends. CDR3 length equals 14 residues. Germline loops: CDR1 MNHNS, CDR2 SASEGT. The DNA of the CDR3 is TGTGCCAGCAGTGAAACGCAGAGGCGCGAAAAACTGTTTTTT. This sequence encodes CASSETQRREKLFF.

This clone appeared a single time. The DNA of the CDR3 is TGTGCCAGCAGTCCCTCGACAGGGAGATCAGATACGCAGTATTTT. Protein product: CASSPSTGRSDTQYF. The chain combines TRBV6-5 with TRBJ2-3; TRBD1 matches at 7 bases. This CDR3 contains 15 residues. With 5 bases clipped from V and 4 bases from J, the junction kept 9 bases outside the gene matches. Germline V gene lookup returns CDR1 MNHEY and CDR2 SVGAGI.

V is TRBV19 and J is TRBJ2-6; D is unresolved. Looked up from germline, CDR1 is LNHDA and CDR2 is SQIVND (reference sequence). V lost 3 bases and J lost 2, with 14 bases in between. There are 17 residues in the CDR3. CDR3 sequence: CASSMWLGRPGANVLTF. DNA of the CDR3: TGTGCCAGTAGTATGTGGTTGGGTCGACCTGGGGCCAACGTCCTGACTTTC.

The chain recombines TRBV27 with TRBJ2-3; D remains unclear. There are 13 residues in the CDR3. Germline loops: CDR1 MNHEY, CDR2 SMNVEV (reference sequence). V lost 5 bases to trimming and J lost 2 bases, with 8 bases between them. CDR3 residues: CASSLGITDTQYF. The CDR3 DNA follows: TGTGCCAGCAGTCTGGGGATCACAGATACGCAGTATTTT.

The CDR3 reads CASSVFWGPDTQYF. The CDR3 coding sequence is TGTGCCAGCAGCGTATTCTGGGGGCCAGATACGCAGTATTTT. The V and J genes are TRBV9 and TRBJ2-3; perhaps TRBD1 as D (6 bases). This CDR3 has 14 amino acids. Trimming removed 1 base from V and 4 bases from J, with 10 bases in between. The V gene's germline CDR1 is SGDLS and CDR2 YYNGEE.

The rearrangement links TRBV6-1 to TRBJ1-5, with 8 bases identical to TRBD1. The CDR3 has 13 amino acids. Germline V gene data show CDR1 as MNHNS and CDR2 as SASEGT. With 4 bases clipped from V and 4 bases from J, the junction kept 0 bases outside the gene matches. CDR3 residues: CASSGTGNQPQHF. Written as DNA, the CDR3 is TGTGCCAGCAGTGGGACAGGGAATCAGCCCCAGCATTTT.

The gene calls are TRBV9 and TRBJ2-1; maybe TRBD2 (5 bases). CDR1 and CDR2 (germline): SGDLS, YYNGEE. V lost 0 bases and J lost 3, with 10 bases in between. The CDR3 contains 15 residues. As DNA, the CDR3 is TGTGCCAGCAGCGTAGGGGCAGGAGGCTACAATGAGCAGTTCTTC. Protein product: CASSVGAGGYNEQFF.

This sequence joins TRBV5-1 and TRBJ2-7; D possibly matches TRBD1 or TRBD2 (5 bases each). The CDR3 has 18 amino acids. Germline V lookup: CDR1 SGHRS, CDR2 YFSETQ. V was shortened by 0 bases and J by 1 base, with 20 bases between the two germline ends. For the CDR3, the DNA is TGCGCCAGCAGCTTGGCGGGTTCGAGGGCAGGGCCTTCCTACGAGCAGTACTTC. Encoded protein: CASSLAGSRAGPSYEQYF. The full variable domain, with the rest looked up from reference TRBV5-1 and TRBJ2-7, is KAGVTQTPRYLIKTRGQQVTLSCSPISGHRSVSWYQQTPGQGLQFLFEYFSETQRNKGNFPGRFSGRQFSNSRSEMNVSTLELGDSALYLCASSLAGSRAGPSYEQYFGPGTRLTVT.

This chain uses TRBV6-1 with TRBJ1-1; D gene ambiguous. Trimming left V 10 bases short and J 6 bases short, with 15 bases between. The CDR3 spans 12 residues. The germline V gene has CDR1 MNHNS and CDR2 SASEGT. CDR3 amino acids: CATRSSRAEAFF. For the CDR3, the DNA is TGTGCCACCCGTTCGTCCCGGGCTGAAGCTTTCTTT.

V usage is TRBV27 and J usage is TRBJ2-7; 11 bases line up with TRBD2. The CDR3 contains 14 residues. V shed 10 bases and J 3 bases; nucleotides not matched to a gene: 8. In germline, CDR1 is MNHEY, CDR2 SMNVEV (reference sequence). CDR3 DNA: TGTGCCAACCCGACTAGCGGGGATGACTACGAGCAGTACTTC. Translating it yields CANPTSGDDYEQYF.

The rearrangement uses TRBV11-1 and TRBJ1-2; 7 nucleotides align to TRBD1. This CDR3 spans 18 amino acids. The germline gives CDR1 SGHAT, CDR2 FQDESV (reference sequence). J was trimmed by 1 base and V by 5 bases; bases with no gene match: 16. The DNA of the CDR3 is TGTGCCAGCAGCCCTAGACAGGGAACAGGATCAATTAACTATGGCTACACCTTC. It translates to CASSPRQGTGSINYGYTF.

This clone showed up just a few times. The V call is TRBV2, the J call TRBJ1-2, with D maybe TRBD1 (5 bases). There are 13 residues in the CDR3. Germline assignment: CDR1 SNHLY and CDR2 FYNNEI. V was pared by 1 base and J by 8 bases, with 11 bases between. CDR3 bases: TGTGCCAGCAGTGAAGACCCAGGGACGGGCTACACCTTC. This translates into CASSEDPGTGYTF.

The gene calls are TRBV7-2 and TRBJ2-2, with D possibly matching TRBD2 (6 bases). There are 15 residues in the CDR3. Trimming removed 2 bases from V and 6 bases from J, with 13 bases in between. In germline, CDR1 is SGHTA, CDR2 FQGNSA. DNA for the CDR3: TGTGCCAGCAGCTTAACCCAGGGACTGGCCGGGGAGCTGTTTTTT. Translating gives CASSLTQGLAGELFF.

The CDR3 bases are TGTGCCAGCTCTCTTCTCGACGGCGGGGGAGGTGATACGCAGTATTTT. Its translation: CASSLLDGGGGDTQYF. V and J are TRBV18 and TRBJ2-3, with TRBD2 identical over 7 bases. Germline V gene sequence: CDR1 KGHSH, CDR2 LQKENI. This CDR3 is 16 amino acids long. With V trimmed by 6 bases and J by 6 bases, 15 bases remained unmatched.

This rearrangement joins TRBV7-2 to TRBJ2-7; D is undetermined. Germline lookup yields CDR1 SGHTA and CDR2 FQGNSA. CDR3 size: 16 residues. V was cut by 2 bases and J by 0 bases, with 14 bases left in between. CDR3 sequence: CASSLRTPGDSYEQYF. The CDR3 nucleotides read TGTGCCAGCAGCTTAAGGACCCCTGGCGACTCCTACGAGCAGTACTTC. Variable domain in full (rest from reference TRBV7-2 and TRBJ2-7): GAGVSQSPSNKVTEKGKDVELRCDPISGHTALYWYRQSLGQGLEFLIYFQGNSAPDKSGLPSDRFSAERTGGSVSTLTIQRTQQEDSAVYLCASSLRTPGDSYEQYFGPGTRLTVT.

The chain is built from TRBV5-6 and TRBJ1-2; D call uncertain. The V gene lost 4 bases and the J gene lost 0 bases, with 4 bases spanning the gap. The CDR3 runs to 12 residues. The germline CDR1 and CDR2 sequences are SGHDT and YYEEEE. The CDR3 bases are TGTGCCAGCAGCGCGACTAACTATGGCTACACCTTC. It yields the protein CASSATNYGYTF.

The chain employs TRBV19 and TRBJ1-1, with TRBD1 as a possible D gene (5 bases). Germline CDR1 LNHDA, CDR2 SQIVND (reference sequence). Trimming took off 4 bases at V and 1 base at J, with 13 bases between the two ends. The CDR3 has 15 amino acids. Here the CDR3 DNA reads TGTGCCAGTAGTAGGAGACAAGGGGCGAACACTGAAGCTTTCTTT. This codes for CASSRRQGANTEAFF.

This clone was seen a handful of times. The sample carries other DNA sequences with the same CDR3. This sequence joins TRBV9 and TRBJ1-1; weak D call: TRBD1 (5 bases). This CDR3 region has 13 residues. Trimming took off 1 base at V and 2 bases at J, with 6 bases between the two ends. The germline gives CDR1 SGDLS, CDR2 YYNGEE. The CDR3 sequence: CASSVQGNTEAFF. In nucleotides, the CDR3 is TGTGCCAGCAGCGTACAGGGCAACACTGAAGCTTTCTTT.

This chain joins TRBV5-1 and TRBJ1-6; possible D gene TRBD1, 5 bases. CDR3 length: 15 residues. From germline, CDR1 is SGHRS and CDR2 YFSETQ. V was shortened by 3 bases and J by 6 bases, with 13 bases between the two germline ends. The CDR3 protein is CASSWDGAGNSPLHF. CDR3 DNA: TGCGCCAGCAGCTGGGACGGGGCGGGTAATTCACCCCTCCACTTT.

The chain combines TRBV5-5 with TRBJ1-6; perhaps TRBD1 as D (5 bases). Deletions cut 7 bases from V and 2 bases from J, with 10 bases between. The germline CDR1 and CDR2 sequences are SGHKS and YYEKEE (reference sequence). The CDR3 extends over 14 amino acids. The CDR3, as DNA: TGTGCCAGCGGGCAGGGTCCCTATAATTCACCCCTCCACTTT. This encodes CASGQGPYNSPLHF.

This clone was observed once. The chain employs TRBV30 and TRBJ1-1, with D uncertain. Germline CDR1 GTSNPN, CDR2 SVGIG (reference sequence). The CDR3 loop spans 11 amino acids. Trimming took off 6 bases at V and 4 bases at J, with 9 bases between the two ends. CDR3 protein: CACGTGTEAFF. The CDR3 DNA reads as TGTGCCTGCGGAACTGGCACTGAAGCTTTCTTT.

The chain links TRBV13 to TRBJ1-4, with unresolved D. The germline gives CDR1 PRHDT, CDR2 FYEKMQ (reference sequence). The ends were cut back, 5 bases at V and 3 bases at J, with 13 bases in the middle. This CDR3 comprises 15 residues. The CDR3, as DNA: TGTGCCAGCAGCCCGAGACACCTAGCTAATGAAAAACTGTTTTTT. Encoded protein: CASSPRHLANEKLFF.

This chain links TRBV19 with TRBJ2-1; D not certain. Trimming took off 5 bases at V and 9 bases at J, with 8 bases between the two ends. CDR1 and CDR2 (germline): LNHDA, SQIVND (reference sequence). This CDR3 has 11 amino acids. CDR3 sequence reads: CASSGVAEQFF. The CDR3 DNA reads as TGTGCCAGTAGTGGGGTGGCTGAGCAGTTCTTC.